This T cell receptor (beta chain) came from a study of blood T cell repertoires in COVID-19. Clones were sequenced by immunoSEQ multiplex PCR, and TCRdb holds only the in-frame ones, with some missing. The sample has fewer than 250,000 clones, about nine tenths seen once; the top ten hold about 0.8%. Trimming removed 5 bases from V and 2 bases from J; junction bases left unmatched: 12. Germline assignment: CDR1 SEHNR and CDR2 FQNEAQ (reference sequence). CDR3 length equals 16 residues. V is TRBV7-9 and J is TRBJ2-7, with 7 bases lining up with TRBD1. The receptor's source is a man aged 25 to 45 with COVID-19, enrolled during active disease. Sequenced: peripheral blood. This CDR3 is CASSIFEGTVTYEQYF. The CDR3 bases are TGTGCCAGCAGCATCTTCGAGGGGACAGTAACCTACGAGCAGTACTTC.